The 8 T cell receptor beta chains in this list originate from one sample, sequenced in a study of CD8 T cells in Susac syndrome. When the RNA was reverse transcribed, random hexamers were used with an input of about 0.45 to 1 ug. TCRdb independently ran MiXCR on the immunoSEQ multiplex PCR reads; one entry per CDR3 protein. The repertoire consists of about 200,000 distinct CDR3 sequences, with 90% to 95% occurring once and the leading ten covering about 0.094%. Source material: CD4+ T cells from PBMCs. The receptors were gathered from a human donor in good health.

The CDR3 region has the DNA TGTGCCAGCAGTTTAGGGGACAGGGGGCAGTACTTC. Protein sequence: CASSLGDRGQYF. The chain joins TRBV12-3 or TRBV12-4 to TRBJ2-7, with TRBD1 identical over 10 bases. The CDR3 runs 12 residues. V shed 1 base and J 9 bases; nucleotides not matched to a gene: 0.

V usage is TRBV3-1 and J usage is TRBJ2-3; weak D call: TRBD2 (7 bases). This CDR3 is 14 amino acids long. Looked up from germline, CDR1 is LGHDT and CDR2 is YNNKEL (reference sequence). V was cut by 4 bases and J by 1 base, with 9 bases left in between. The CDR3 bases are TGTGCCAGCAGCCGGGGGGGCCGCACAGATACGCAGTATTTT. It specifies CASSRGGRTDTQYF.

The rearrangement links TRBV20-1 to TRBJ2-7; 7 bases are a match to TRBD1. The CDR3 length is 12 residues. Per the germline V gene, CDR1 is DFQATT and CDR2 is SNEGSKA (reference sequence). V was pared by 6 bases and J by 3 bases, with 5 bases of the junction left unmatched. The CDR3 nucleotides read TGCAGTGCCCCGACAGGGAACTACGAGCAGTACTTC. It yields the protein CSAPTGNYEQYF.

The chain combines TRBV30 with TRBJ2-3; no reliable D call. Germline V lookup: CDR1 GTSNPN, CDR2 SVGIG (reference sequence). The V end lost 3 bases, the J end lost 0 bases, and 10 bases lay between the germline ends. The CDR3 has 14 residues. CDR3 in amino acids: CAWRRGRSTDTQYF. As DNA, the CDR3 is TGTGCCTGGAGACGCGGAAGAAGCACAGATACGCAGTATTTT.

This sequence joins TRBV12-3 or TRBV12-4 and TRBJ2-5, with TRBD1 matching 8 bases. The CDR3 spans 14 residues. The junction had 5 bases not matched to a gene; V was cut back by 5 bases and J by 3 bases. CDR3 region: CASSRPGQEETQYF. The CDR3 coding sequence is TGTGCCAGCAGTCGGCCGGGACAGGAAGAGACCCAGTACTTC.

This chain joins TRBV11-2 and TRBJ2-3; either TRBD1 or TRBD2 may supply D (6 bases each). This CDR3 spans 18 amino acids. V lost 2 bases to trimming and J lost 4 bases, with 22 bases between them. The germline V gene has CDR1 SGHAT and CDR2 FQNNGV. CDR3 residues: CASSLRGVAAVEADTQYF. CDR3 sequence (DNA): TGTGCCAGCAGCTTAAGGGGGGTAGCGGCCGTGGAAGCAGATACGCAGTATTTT. Full variable domain (missing parts from reference TRBV11-2 and TRBJ2-3): EAGVAQSPRYKIIEKRQSVAFWCNPISGHATLYWYQQILGQGPKLLIQFQNNGVVDDSQLPKDRFSAERLKGVDSTLKIQPAKLEDSAVYLCASSLRGVAAVEADTQYFGPGTRLTVL.

The chain is built from TRBV11-3 and TRBJ2-3, with 10 bases that match TRBD2. Unmatched junction bases numbered 9, after V lost 6 bases and J lost 6 bases. The germline gives CDR1 SGHNT, CDR2 YENEEA. The length of the CDR3 is 15 residues. CDR3 sequence reads: CASRPSGSGKDTQYF. The CDR3 DNA follows: TGTGCCAGCAGGCCTAGCGGGAGCGGGAAGGATACGCAGTATTTT.

The gene calls are TRBV12-3 or TRBV12-4 and TRBJ2-4; D remains unclear. This CDR3 spans 14 amino acids. V was cut by 5 bases and J by 3 bases, with 11 bases left in between. CDR3 bases: TGTGCCAGCAGTCGCCCGATGGTCAAAAACATTCAGTACTTC. Its protein is CASSRPMVKNIQYF.